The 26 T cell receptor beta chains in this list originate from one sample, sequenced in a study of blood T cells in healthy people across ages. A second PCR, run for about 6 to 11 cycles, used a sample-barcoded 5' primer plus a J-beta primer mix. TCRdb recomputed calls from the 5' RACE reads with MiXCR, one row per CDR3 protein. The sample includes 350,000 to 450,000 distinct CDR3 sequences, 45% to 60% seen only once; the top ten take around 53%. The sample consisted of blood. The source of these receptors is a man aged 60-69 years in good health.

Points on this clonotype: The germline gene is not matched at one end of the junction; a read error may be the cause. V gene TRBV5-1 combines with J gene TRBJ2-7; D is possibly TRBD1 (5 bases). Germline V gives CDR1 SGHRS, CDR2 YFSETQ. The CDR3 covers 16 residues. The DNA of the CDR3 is TGCGCCAGCAGCTTGGAACTGACAGTTAGCTCCGACGAGCAGTACTTC. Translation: CASSLELTVSSDEQYF.

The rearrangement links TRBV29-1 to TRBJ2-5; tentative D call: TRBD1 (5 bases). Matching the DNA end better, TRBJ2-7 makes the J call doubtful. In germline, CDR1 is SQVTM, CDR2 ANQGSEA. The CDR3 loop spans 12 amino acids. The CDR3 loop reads CSVEQGLYEQYF. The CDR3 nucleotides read TGCAGCGTTGAACAGGGCTTATACGAGCAGTACTTC.

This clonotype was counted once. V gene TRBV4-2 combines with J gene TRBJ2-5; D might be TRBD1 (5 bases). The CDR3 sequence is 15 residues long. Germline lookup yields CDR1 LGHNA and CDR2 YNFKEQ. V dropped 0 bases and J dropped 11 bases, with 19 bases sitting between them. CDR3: CASSQDKGKGDEQYF. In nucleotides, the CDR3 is TGTGCCAGCAGCCAAGATAAGGGTAAAGGGGATGAGCAGTACTTC.

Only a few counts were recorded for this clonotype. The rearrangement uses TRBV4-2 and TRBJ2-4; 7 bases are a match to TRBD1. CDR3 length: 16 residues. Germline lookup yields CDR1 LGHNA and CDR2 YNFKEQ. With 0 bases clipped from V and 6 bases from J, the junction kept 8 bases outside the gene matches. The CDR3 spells CASSQDLGGSRNIQYF. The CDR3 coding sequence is TGTGCCAGCAGCCAAGATCTAGGGGGCAGCCGAAACATTCAGTACTTC.

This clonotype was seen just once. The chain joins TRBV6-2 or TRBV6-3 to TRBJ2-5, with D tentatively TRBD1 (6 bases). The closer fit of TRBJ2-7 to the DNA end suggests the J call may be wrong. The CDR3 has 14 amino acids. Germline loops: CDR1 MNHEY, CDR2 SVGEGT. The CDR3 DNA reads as TGTGCCAGCAGTTTCACCGGGACACGCTACGAGCAGTACTTC. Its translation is CASSFTGTRYEQYF.

The CDR3 sequence: CSASGRGSGAGGPGNEQFF. The CDR3 region has the DNA TGCAGTGCTAGTGGCCGGGGGTCCGGAGCGGGGGGGCCGGGGAATGAGCAGTTCTTC. The chain uses TRBV20-1 and TRBJ2-1; 10 bases fit TRBD2. CDR3 length: 19 amino acids. Germline CDR1 DFQATT, CDR2 SNEGSKA (reference sequence). V shed 3 bases, J shed 7 bases, and the junction held 21 bases outside the gene matches.

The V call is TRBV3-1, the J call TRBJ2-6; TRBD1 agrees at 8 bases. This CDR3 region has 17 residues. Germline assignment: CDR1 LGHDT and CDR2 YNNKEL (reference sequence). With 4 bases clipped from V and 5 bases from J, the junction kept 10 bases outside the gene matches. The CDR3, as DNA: TGTGCCAGCAGCCCCCTCCAGGGGGCTCTGAGGGCCAACGTCCTGACTTTC. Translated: CASSPLQGALRANVLTF.

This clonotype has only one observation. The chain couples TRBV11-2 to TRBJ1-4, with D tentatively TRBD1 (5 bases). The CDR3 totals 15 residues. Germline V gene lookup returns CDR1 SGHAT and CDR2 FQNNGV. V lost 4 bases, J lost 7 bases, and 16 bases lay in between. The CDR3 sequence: CASSSNARGGEKLFF. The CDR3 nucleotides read TGTGCCAGCAGCTCCAACGCACGGGGCGGTGAAAAACTGTTTTTT.

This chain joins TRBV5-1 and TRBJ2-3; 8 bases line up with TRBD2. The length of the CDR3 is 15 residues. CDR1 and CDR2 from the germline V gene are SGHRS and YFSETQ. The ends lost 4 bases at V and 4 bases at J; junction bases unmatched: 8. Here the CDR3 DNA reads TGCGCCAGCAGCCCATCTCGGGGGGGCGCAGATACGCAGTATTTT. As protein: CASSPSRGGADTQYF.

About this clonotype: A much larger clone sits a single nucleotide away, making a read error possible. DNA for the CDR3: TGTGCCAGCAGCTTAGAGGTCACGGGGCTGGGAACCAAAAACATTCAGTACTTC. Translated, it gives CASSLEVTGLGTKNIQYF. The chain employs TRBV7-2 and TRBJ2-4; the D gene could be TRBD1 or TRBD2 (5 bases each). The CDR3 length is 18 residues. Germline CDR1 SGHTA, CDR2 FQGNSA. V lost 1 base and J 2 bases, leaving 18 bases between the germline ends.

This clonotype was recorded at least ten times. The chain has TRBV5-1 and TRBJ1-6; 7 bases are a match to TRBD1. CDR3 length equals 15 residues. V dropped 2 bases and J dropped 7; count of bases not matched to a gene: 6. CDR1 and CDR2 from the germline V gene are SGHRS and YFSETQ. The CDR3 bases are TGCGCCAGCAGCTTCCAAGGGGGCGAAAATTCACCCCTCCACTTT. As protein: CASSFQGGENSPLHF.

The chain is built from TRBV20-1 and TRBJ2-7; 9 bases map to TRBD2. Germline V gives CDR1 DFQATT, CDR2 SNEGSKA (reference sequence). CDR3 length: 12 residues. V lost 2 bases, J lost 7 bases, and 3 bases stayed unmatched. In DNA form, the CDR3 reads TGCAGTGCTAGACTAGCGGGGAATGAGCAGTACTTC. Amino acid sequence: CSARLAGNEQYF.

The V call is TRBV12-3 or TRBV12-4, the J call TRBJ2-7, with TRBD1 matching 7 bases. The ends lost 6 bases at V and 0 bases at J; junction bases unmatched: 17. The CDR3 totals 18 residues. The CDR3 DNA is TGTGCCAGCAGGCCCCCCCCTCGTGGACAGGCCAGCTCCTACGAGCAGTACTTC. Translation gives CASRPPPRGQASSYEQYF.

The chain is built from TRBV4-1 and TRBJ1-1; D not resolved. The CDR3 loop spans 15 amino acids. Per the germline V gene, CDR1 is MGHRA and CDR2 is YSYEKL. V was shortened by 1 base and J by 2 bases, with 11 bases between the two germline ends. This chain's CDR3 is CASSQVGQVNTEAFF. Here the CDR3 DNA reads TGCGCCAGCAGCCAAGTAGGGCAGGTCAACACTGAAGCTTTCTTT.

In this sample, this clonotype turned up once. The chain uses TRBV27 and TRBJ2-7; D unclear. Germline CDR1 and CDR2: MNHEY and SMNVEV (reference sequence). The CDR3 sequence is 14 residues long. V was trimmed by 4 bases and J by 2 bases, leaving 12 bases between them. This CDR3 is CASSSAIGPYEQYF. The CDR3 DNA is TGTGCCAGCAGTTCCGCGATAGGGCCCTACGAGCAGTACTTC.

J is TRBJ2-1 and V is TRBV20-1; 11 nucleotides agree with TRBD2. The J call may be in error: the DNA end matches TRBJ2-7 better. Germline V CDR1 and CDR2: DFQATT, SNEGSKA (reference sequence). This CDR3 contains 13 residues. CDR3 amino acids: CSVLAGGVNEQYF. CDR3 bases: TGCAGTGTCCTAGCGGGAGGAGTAAATGAGCAGTACTTC.

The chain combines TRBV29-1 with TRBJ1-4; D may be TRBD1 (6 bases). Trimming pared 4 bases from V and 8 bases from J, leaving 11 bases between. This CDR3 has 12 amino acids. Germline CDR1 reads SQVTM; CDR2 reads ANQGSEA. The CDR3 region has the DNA TGCAGCGTTGCCTCAACAGGGGAAAAACTGTTTTTT. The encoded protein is CSVASTGEKLFF.

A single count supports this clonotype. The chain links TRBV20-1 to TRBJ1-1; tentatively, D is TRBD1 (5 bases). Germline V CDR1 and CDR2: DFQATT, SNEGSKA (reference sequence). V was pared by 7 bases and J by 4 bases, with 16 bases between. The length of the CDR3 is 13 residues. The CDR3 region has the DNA TGCAGTGTCCCGGATGGGGGTAGCACTGAAGCTTTCTTT. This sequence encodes CSVPDGGSTEAFF.

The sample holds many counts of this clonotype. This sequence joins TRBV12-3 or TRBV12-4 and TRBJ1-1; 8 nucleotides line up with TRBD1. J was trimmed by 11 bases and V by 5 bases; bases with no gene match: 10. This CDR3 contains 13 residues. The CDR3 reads CASSPYGTGRAFF. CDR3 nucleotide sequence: TGTGCCAGCAGTCCCTATGGGACAGGCCGGGCTTTCTTT.

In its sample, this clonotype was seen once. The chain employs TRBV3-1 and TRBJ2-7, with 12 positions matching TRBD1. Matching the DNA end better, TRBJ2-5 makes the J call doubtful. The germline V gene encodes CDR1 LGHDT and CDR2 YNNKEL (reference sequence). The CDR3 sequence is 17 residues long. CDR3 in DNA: TGTGCCAGCAGCCAAGAATGGGGACAGGGGGCTCGTGGGACCCAGTACTTC. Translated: CASSQEWGQGARGTQYF.

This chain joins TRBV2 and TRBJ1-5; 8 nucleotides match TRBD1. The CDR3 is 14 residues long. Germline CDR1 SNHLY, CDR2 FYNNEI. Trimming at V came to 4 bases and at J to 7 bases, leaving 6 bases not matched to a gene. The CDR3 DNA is TGTGCCAGCAGTGCTGACAGGGGAGGACAGCCCCAGCATTTT. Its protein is CASSADRGGQPQHF.

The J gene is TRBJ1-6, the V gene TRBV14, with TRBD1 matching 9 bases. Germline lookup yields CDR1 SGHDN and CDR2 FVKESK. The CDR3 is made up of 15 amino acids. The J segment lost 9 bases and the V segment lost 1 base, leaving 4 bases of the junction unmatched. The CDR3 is CASSQATGGVSPLHF. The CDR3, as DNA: TGTGCCAGCAGCCAAGCGACAGGGGGAGTTTCACCCCTCCACTTT.

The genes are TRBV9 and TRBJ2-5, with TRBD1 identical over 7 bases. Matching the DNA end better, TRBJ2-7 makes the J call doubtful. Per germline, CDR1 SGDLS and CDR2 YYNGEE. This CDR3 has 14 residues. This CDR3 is CASSVEGTAYEQYF. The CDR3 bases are TGTGCCAGCAGCGTAGAAGGGACAGCCTACGAGCAGTACTTC.

The CDR3 loop reads CASSDSLSAYDEQFF. The CDR3 coding sequence is TGTGCCAGCAGTGACTCTCTTTCAGCGTACGATGAGCAGTTCTTC. The rearrangement joins TRBV6-4 to TRBJ2-1; D gene unclear. V was cut by 0 bases and J by 8 bases, with 14 bases left in between. CDR3 length equals 15 residues. Germline V lookup: CDR1 MRHNA, CDR2 SNTAGT.

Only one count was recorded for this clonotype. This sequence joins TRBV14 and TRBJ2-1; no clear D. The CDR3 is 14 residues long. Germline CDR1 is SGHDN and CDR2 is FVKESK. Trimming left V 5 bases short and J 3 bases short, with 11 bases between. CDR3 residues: CASSSRPLYNEQFF. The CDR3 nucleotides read TGTGCCAGCAGCTCCCGACCCCTCTACAATGAGCAGTTCTTC.

CDR3: CASRQGSNQPQHF. The DNA of the CDR3 is TGTGCCAGCAGACAGGGCAGCAATCAGCCCCAGCATTTT. The chain recombines TRBV6-5 with TRBJ1-5, with D possibly being TRBD1 (6 bases). Germline V gene lookup returns CDR1 MNHEY and CDR2 SVGAGI. The CDR3 spans 13 residues. Trimming removed 6 bases at V and 1 base at J, with 7 bases between.